This T cell receptor (beta chain) was retrieved from a study of blood T cells in healthy people across ages. Across the study: About one barcoded beta molecule per two T cells was the capture yield of template switching.

About this clonotype: Its target is not known.

Study-wide results and caveats: No conclusive comparison of naive versus antigen-experienced cells was possible with unsorted PBMCs.

Together with a sample-barcoded 5' primer, a J-beta primer mix was included in a second PCR lasting 7 to 11 cycles. All cDNA molecules were each tagged by a template-switch adaptor with 12 random nucleotides. Each CDR3 protein gets one entry after TCRdb re-called the 5' RACE reads with MiXCR. The profile shows around 1,100,000 distinct CDR3 sequences, 30% to 40% of them singletons. This CDR3 is 21 amino acids long. V was pared by 3 bases and J by 0 bases, with 18 bases of the junction left unmatched. Germline V gene lookup returns CDR1 KGHDR and CDR2 SFDVKD. The chain links TRBV24-1 to TRBJ1-5; TRBD1 aligns across 8 bases. Sequencing was carried out using blood. The TCR sequence derives from a man between 18 and 35 years old in good health. The CDR3 loop is CATSDLSPSNRDRPSNQPQHF. The DNA of the CDR3 is TGTGCCACCAGTGATCTCTCTCCATCAAACCGGGACAGGCCTAGCAATCAGCCCCAGCATTTT.